This TCR beta chain was profiled in a study of response to subunit inactivated influenza vaccine. The study's findings and limits: Authors suggested each seasonal influenza vaccination recruits few new T cells.

The table lists this clonotype with a few counts. What it recognizes is unknown. TCRdb re-called the RT-PCR reads with MiXCR, one entry per CDR3 protein. In the table there are hundreds of thousands of distinct CDR3 sequences, approximately 15% of which are singletons. From germline, CDR1 is SGHVS and CDR2 FQNEAQ. Trimming cost V 6 bases and J 2 bases, with 16 bases left between them. CDR3 length: 15 amino acids. The TCR originated in a man over 45 who received an inactivated influenza vaccine. The sequencing here drew on PBMCs from blood, taken 11 to 12 days after vaccination. This chain connects TRBV7-8 to TRBJ1-2; tentative D call: TRBD1 (5 bases). The CDR3 loop reads CASSFQGSGNYGYTF. CDR3 bases: TGTGCCAGCAGTTTTCAGGGCTCCGGGAACTATGGCTACACCTTC.